The rows below give T cell receptor beta chains drawn from one sample of a study of blood T cell repertoires in COVID-19. The method was immunoSEQ multiplex PCR; TCRdb's version includes in-frame clones alone and lacks a portion of them. The data hold some 230,000 clones, with more than 75% observed a single time. Input material: peripheral blood. These receptors originate from an elderly woman with COVID-19, enrolled during active disease. The CDR3 runs from the conserved cysteine through the conserved F or W. D genes are given only for firm matches. A row's size may be missing; if present it is once, few, many or a size class.

>TRBJ1-6|TRBD1|NA|TRBV5-1
TGCGCCAGCAGCTTGGGACAGGGGTTCGGCTCCTATAATTCACCCCTCCACTTT
CASSLGQGFGSYNSPLHF
>TRBJ2-7|NA|NA|TRBV3-1/TRBV3-2
TGTGCCAGCAGCCAAGGGCCAGGGATATCGTACTTC
CASSQGPGISYF
>TRBJ1-6|TRBD1|once|TRBV30
TGTGCCTGCCAAAGACAGGGGGCCAATTCACCCCTCCACTTT
CACQRQGANSPLHF
>TRBJ1-2|NA|NA|TRBV7-9
TGTGCCAGCAGCTGGGAGGGCTATGGCTACACCTTC
CASSWEGYGYTF
>TRBJ2-3|NA|once|TRBV3-1/TRBV3-2
TGTGCCAGCACCCAAACTGCCACTGCCGATACGCAGTATTTT
CASTQTATADTQYF
>TRBJ2-1|NA|NA|TRBV7-2
TGTGCCAGCAGCTCCAGCTCCTACAATGAGCAGTTCTTC
CASSSSSYNEQFF
>TRBJ2-7|NA|NA|TRBV21-1
TGTGCCAGCAGCCCAGACACTTTAGGCTACGAGCAGTACTTC
CASSPDTLGYEQYF
>TRBJ2-3|TRBD2|NA|TRBV27
TGTGCCAGCAGCTTGAGACTAGCGGGGGCGGTGGATACGCAGTATTTT
CASSLRLAGAVDTQYF
>TRBJ2-1|NA|NA|TRBV27
TGTGCCAGCAGTTCCCAGGGAGGCGGGATGATTCTCGGCGACAATGAGCAGTTCTTC
CASSSQGGGMILGDNEQFF
>TRBJ2-2|NA|NA|TRBV23-1
TGCGCCAGCATCAACAGGGAGAACACCGGGGAGCTGTTTTTT
CASINRENTGELFF
>TRBJ1-1|NA|NA|TRBV30
TGTGCCTGGAGGGTAAAGGGGAACATGAACACTGAAGCTTTCTTT
CAWRVKGNMNTEAFF
>TRBJ1-4|NA|NA|TRBV28
TGTGCCAGCAGTCTAACGTCGGATGAAAAACTGTTTTTT
CASSLTSDEKLFF
>TRBJ2-3|TRBD2|NA|TRBV7-6
TGTGCCAGCAGCCTTTTAGCGGGAGCAGGCACAGATACGCAGTATTTT
CASSLLAGAGTDTQYF
>TRBJ2-1|TRBD1|NA|TRBV29-1
TGCAGCGTCGGGACAGGGCTATACAATGAGCAGTTCTTC
CSVGTGLYNEQFF